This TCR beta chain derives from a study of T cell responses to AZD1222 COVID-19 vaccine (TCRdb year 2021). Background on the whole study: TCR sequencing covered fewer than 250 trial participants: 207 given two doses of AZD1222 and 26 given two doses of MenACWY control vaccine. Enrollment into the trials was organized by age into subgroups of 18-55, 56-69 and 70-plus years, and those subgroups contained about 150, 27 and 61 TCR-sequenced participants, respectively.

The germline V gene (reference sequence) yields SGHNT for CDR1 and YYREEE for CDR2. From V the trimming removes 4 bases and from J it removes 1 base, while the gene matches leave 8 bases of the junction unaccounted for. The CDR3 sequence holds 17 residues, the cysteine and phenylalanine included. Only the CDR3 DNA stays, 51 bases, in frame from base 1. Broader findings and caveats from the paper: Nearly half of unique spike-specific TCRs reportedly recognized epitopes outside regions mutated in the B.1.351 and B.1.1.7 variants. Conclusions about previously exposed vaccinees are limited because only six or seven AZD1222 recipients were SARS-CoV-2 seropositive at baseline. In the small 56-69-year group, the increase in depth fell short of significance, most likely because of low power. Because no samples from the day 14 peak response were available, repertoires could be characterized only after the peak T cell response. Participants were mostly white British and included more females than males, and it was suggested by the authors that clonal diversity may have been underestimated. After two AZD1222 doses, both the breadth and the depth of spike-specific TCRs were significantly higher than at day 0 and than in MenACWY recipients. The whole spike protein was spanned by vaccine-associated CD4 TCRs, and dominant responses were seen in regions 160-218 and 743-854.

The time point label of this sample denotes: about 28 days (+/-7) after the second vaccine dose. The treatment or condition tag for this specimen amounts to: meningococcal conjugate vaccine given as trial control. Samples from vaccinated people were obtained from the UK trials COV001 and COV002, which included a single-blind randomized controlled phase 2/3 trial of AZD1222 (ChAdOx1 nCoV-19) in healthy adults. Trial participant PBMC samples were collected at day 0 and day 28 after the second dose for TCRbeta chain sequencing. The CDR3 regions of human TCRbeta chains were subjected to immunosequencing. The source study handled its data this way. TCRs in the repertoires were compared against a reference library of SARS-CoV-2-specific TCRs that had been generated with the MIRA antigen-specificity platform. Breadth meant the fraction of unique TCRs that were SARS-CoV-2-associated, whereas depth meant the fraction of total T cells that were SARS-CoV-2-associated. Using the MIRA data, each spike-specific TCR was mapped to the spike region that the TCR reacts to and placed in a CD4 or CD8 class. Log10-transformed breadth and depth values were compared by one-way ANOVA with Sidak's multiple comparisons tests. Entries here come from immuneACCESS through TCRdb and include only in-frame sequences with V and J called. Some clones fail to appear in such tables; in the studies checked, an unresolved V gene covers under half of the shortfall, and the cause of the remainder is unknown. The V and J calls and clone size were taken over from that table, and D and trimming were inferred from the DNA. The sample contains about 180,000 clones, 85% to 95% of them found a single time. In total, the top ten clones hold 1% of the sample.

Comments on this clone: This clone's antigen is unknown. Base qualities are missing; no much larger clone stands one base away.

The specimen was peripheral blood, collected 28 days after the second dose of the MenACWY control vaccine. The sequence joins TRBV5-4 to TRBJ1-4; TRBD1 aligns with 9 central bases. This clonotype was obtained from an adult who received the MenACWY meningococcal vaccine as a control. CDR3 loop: CASSAPGQGITNEKLFF. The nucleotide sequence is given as TGTGCCAGCAGCGCCCCGGGACAGGGTATAACTAATGAAAAACTGTTTTTT.